This T cell receptor beta chain was documented in a study of CD8 T cells in ankylosing spondylitis. Construction of TCR beta libraries was performed using quantitative 5'-RACE with molecular barcodes. TCRdb processed the 5' RACE reads anew with MiXCR; each CDR3 protein has one entry. The table has some 150,000 distinct CDR3 sequences, 11% seen once. V was shortened by 2 bases and J by 6 bases, with 11 bases between the two germline ends. Germline V CDR1 and CDR2: MNHEY, SMNVEV (reference sequence). The CDR3 sequence is 14 residues long. About this clonotype itself: Antigen: not known. A single base separates this from a much larger clone, so it may be a read error.

General study findings and limits: Earlier authors reported some of these motif variants in reactive arthritis synovial fluid and blood. There was a TCR beta motif, made of eight highly homologous variants, that appeared characteristic of ankylosing spondylitis blood. Significant enrichment of disease-linked clones was reported in matched ankylosing spondylitis synovial fluid.

This receptor was identified in a female donor with ankylosing spondylitis or in good health (not recorded which). The specimen sequenced was blood, either unsorted or a sorted T cell fraction (not recorded which). The chain links TRBV27 to TRBJ1-5; a weak D match, TRBD1 (5 bases). CDR3 sequence: CASSLRGFGQPQHF. CDR3 nucleotide sequence: TGTGCCAGCAGTTTACGGGGGTTCGGTCAGCCCCAGCATTTT.